The 32 T cell receptor beta chains below come from one sample, sequenced in a study of T cell repertoires in cytomegalovirus infection. TCRdb passed the reads through MiXCR, listing each CDR3 protein once. The table shows about 130,000 distinct CDR3 sequences, with approximately 9.2% occurring only once. The sequenced material came from PBMCs. The receptor set was obtained from a human donor in good health (CMV status not recorded). Some clones in this sample may be carry-over from other donors' samples.

There are many counts of this clonotype. The genes are TRBV5-1 and TRBJ2-1, with 8 bases lining up with TRBD1. Germline assignment: CDR1 SGHRS and CDR2 YFSETQ. The CDR3 totals 16 residues. With 4 bases clipped from V and 7 bases from J, the junction kept 13 bases outside the gene matches. The CDR3 here is CASSQGTGGLRNEQFF. CDR3 in DNA: TGCGCCAGCAGCCAGGGGACAGGCGGTTTGAGGAATGAGCAGTTCTTC.

The chain employs TRBV12-3 or TRBV12-4 and TRBJ2-3; 15 nucleotides align to TRBD2. The CDR3 totals 17 residues. The V segment lost 5 bases and the J segment 8 bases; nucleotides outside the gene matches: 11. CDR3 nucleotides: TGTGCCAGCAGTATAGGAGGACTAGCGGGGGGGTTCTCTACGCAGTATTTT. Translated, it gives CASSIGGLAGGFSTQYF.

Many counts were recorded for this clonotype. Here the CDR3 DNA reads TGTGCCAGCAGCCGTTGGCGGGGGGACACAGATACGCAGTATTTT. Its translation: CASSRWRGDTDTQYF. The rearrangement joins TRBV7-2 to TRBJ2-3, with 8 positions matching TRBD2. The CDR3 totals 15 residues. CDR1 and CDR2 from the germline V gene are SGHTA and FQGNSA. Trimming removed 5 bases from V and 2 bases from J; junction bases left unmatched: 6.

This clonotype was seen ten or more times. The CDR3 reads CASSPGTSGGYEQYF. The CDR3 coding sequence is TGTGCCAGCAGCCCGGGGACTAGCGGGGGCTACGAGCAGTACTTC. The J gene is TRBJ2-7, the V gene TRBV14, with 14 bases matching TRBD2. Trimming removed 4 bases from V and 3 bases from J; junction bases left unmatched: 2. CDR3 length: 15 residues. Germline CDR1 reads SGHDN; CDR2 reads FVKESK.

The V gene is TRBV6-5, the J gene TRBJ1-5; D is perhaps TRBD1 (5 bases). The CDR3 loop spans 14 amino acids. Germline V gives CDR1 MNHEY, CDR2 SVGAGI. V shed 6 bases and J shed 7 bases, with 16 bases lying between them. CDR3 bases: TGTGCCAGCAGACCAGGGCAGAAAGAACAGCCCCAGCATTTT. Translation: CASRPGQKEQPQHF.

This clonotype was counted many times. The chain employs TRBV29-1 and TRBJ1-5, with TRBD1 identical over 8 bases. The germline V gene has CDR1 SQVTM and CDR2 ANQGSEA. CDR3 length: 14 residues. J lost 7 bases, V lost 3 bases, and 8 bases had no gene match. The DNA for the CDR3 is TGCAGCGTTGAGTTTGGGACAGGCGGACAGCCCCAGCATTTT. Residues: CSVEFGTGGQPQHF.

This clonotype has a count of ten or more. The CDR3 loop reads CSAESPGRQFASYEQYF. The DNA of the CDR3 is TGCAGTGCGGAATCACCGGGACGCCAGTTCGCGTCCTACGAGCAGTACTTC. The chain combines TRBV20-1 with TRBJ2-7, with D tentatively TRBD1 or TRBD2 (5 bases each). This CDR3 has 17 amino acids. V lost 6 bases to trimming and J lost 1 base, with 25 bases between them. The germline gives CDR1 DFQATT, CDR2 SNEGSKA (reference sequence).

This clonotype has a count of ten or more. At one end, the junction sequence differs from germline, possibly due to a read error. This chain connects TRBV7-3 to TRBJ2-3; 9 positions match TRBD2. The CDR3 has 15 amino acids. Germline CDR1 is SGHTA and CDR2 is FQGTGA. The CDR3: CASSLDGTSKDTQYF. The CDR3 DNA reads as TGTGCCAGCAGCTTAGATGGGACTAGCAAAGATACGCAGTATTTT.

This clonotype was recorded at least ten times. This rearrangement joins TRBV7-8 to TRBJ2-7; no clear D gene. Germline V CDR1 and CDR2: SGHVS, FQNEAQ. CDR3 size: 13 residues. With 3 bases removed from V and 2 bases from J, the gap between germline ends came to 8 bases. The CDR3 bases are TGTGCCAGCAGCTTTCTAGTAGCCTACGAGCAGTACTTC. This encodes CASSFLVAYEQYF.

This clonotype was detected many times. The chain recombines TRBV5-4 with TRBJ2-5; D unresolved. Germline values: CDR1 SGHNT, CDR2 YYREEE (reference sequence). The CDR3 is made up of 13 amino acids. Trimming removed 0 bases from V and 5 bases from J, with 8 bases in between. The CDR3 DNA reads TGTGCCAGCAGCTTGGATGGCTATGAGACCCAGTACTTC. Protein: CASSLDGYETQYF.

The sample holds a few counts of this clonotype. The CDR3 bases are TGTGCCAGCAGAGACATGGGGTATAGCAATCAGCCCCAGCATTTT. It codes for CASRDMGYSNQPQHF. The gene calls are TRBV2 and TRBJ1-5; D is unclear. Germline-derived CDR1 and CDR2 are SNHLY and FYNNEI. The CDR3 is made up of 15 amino acids. V lost 6 bases and J lost 0, with 12 bases in between.

This sequence joins TRBV20-1 and TRBJ2-1; 9 nucleotides line up with TRBD2. This CDR3 is 16 amino acids long. J gave up 4 bases and V 1 base, and 8 bases lay outside the gene matches. CDR1 and CDR2 (germline): DFQATT, SNEGSKA (reference sequence). The CDR3 coding sequence is TGCAGTGCTAGAGTGTCTAGCGGGGTTAGGTACAATGAGCAGTTCTTC. Residues: CSARVSSGVRYNEQFF.

This clonotype was seen only a few times. J is TRBJ2-7 and V is TRBV6-2 or TRBV6-3; TRBD2 is a possible D gene (5 bases). This CDR3 region has 14 residues. Trimming shortened V by 5 bases and J by 5 bases, and 16 bases separated the two germline ends. Germline V lookup: CDR1 MNHEY, CDR2 SVGEGT. The CDR3 nucleotides are TGTGCCAGCAGTAACGCCGAGGGTCGCCACGAGCAGTACTTC. The encoded protein is CASSNAEGRHEQYF.

This clonotype was observed many times. The V and J genes are TRBV5-4 and TRBJ2-1, with D tentatively TRBD1 (5 bases). Germline values: CDR1 SGHNT, CDR2 YYREEE (reference sequence). This CDR3 is 13 amino acids long. Trimming removed 1 base at V and 10 bases at J, with 12 bases between. The CDR3 DNA follows: TGTGCCAGCAGCTTGTCGCAGGGATACGAGCAGTTCTTC. This codes for CASSLSQGYEQFF.

This clonotype came up many times. This chain connects TRBV6-4 to TRBJ2-2; the D gene is possibly TRBD1 (6 bases). Germline CDR1 and CDR2: MRHNA and SNTAGT. Trimming shortened V by 3 bases and J by 0 bases, and 17 bases separated the two germline ends. The CDR3 extends over 18 amino acids. DNA for the CDR3: TGTGCCAGCAGTGAAAGCTACAGGGCGCAAGCGAACACCGGGGAGCTGTTTTTT. Amino acids: CASSESYRAQANTGELFF.

On this clonotype: Mismatch with germline at one junction end may stem from a read error. The rearrangement uses TRBV19 and TRBJ2-3; possible D gene TRBD1, 5 bases. The length of the CDR3 is 15 residues. Germline-derived CDR1 and CDR2 are LNHDA and SQIVND (reference sequence). The CDR3 sequence: CASSLETKGMDTQYF. Here the CDR3 DNA reads TGTGCCAGTAGTCTAGAGACCAAGGGGATGGATACGCAGTATTTT.

With regard to this clonotype: The junction departs from the called germline gene at one end, perhaps through a read error. V is TRBV7-2 and J is TRBJ2-3; D is possibly TRBD1 or TRBD2 (5 bases each). This CDR3 comprises 13 residues. Germline V gene data show CDR1 as SGHTA and CDR2 as FQGNSA. The CDR3 DNA follows: TGTGCCAGCAGCTTTGGCCCAAACGGGGCCCAGGATTTT. The encoded protein is CASSFGPNGAQDF.

The V and J genes are TRBV20-1 and TRBJ2-3, with D tentatively TRBD2 (7 bases). The germline V gene encodes CDR1 DFQATT and CDR2 SNEGSKA (reference sequence). This CDR3 comprises 14 residues. The germline V and J ends were trimmed by 8 bases and 2 bases, with 17 bases remaining between them. The DNA of the CDR3 is TGCAGTCCCAAGAGGGGGGGATACACAGATACGCAGTATTTT. Its translation is CSPKRGGYTDTQYF.

This clonotype came up many times. The DNA for the CDR3 is TGTGCCAGCAGACCGACAGGAATTGGGGGAGATACGCAGTATTTT. It yields the protein CASRPTGIGGDTQYF. The V call is TRBV2, the J call TRBJ2-3; D perhaps matches TRBD1 (6 bases). Germline CDR1 reads SNHLY; CDR2 reads FYNNEI. Trimming took off 6 bases at V and 5 bases at J, with 18 bases between the two ends. The CDR3 runs 15 residues. The full variable domain, rest sourced from reference TRBV2 and TRBJ2-3, is EPEVTQTPSHQVTQMGQEVILRCVPISNHLYFYWYRQILGQKVEFLVSFYNNEISEKSEIFDDQFSVERPDGSNFTLKIRSTKLEDSAMYFCASRPTGIGGDTQYFGPGTRLTVL.

This clonotype was observed a handful of times. The chain carries TRBV20-1 and TRBJ1-3, with D hard to call. Trimming took off 5 bases at V and 2 bases at J, with 13 bases between the two ends. This CDR3 has 14 amino acids. Germline assignment: CDR1 DFQATT and CDR2 SNEGSKA (reference sequence). The CDR3 protein is CSAPPPGTGNTIYF. The CDR3 DNA reads as TGCAGTGCTCCCCCCCCGGGGACTGGAAACACCATATATTTT.

This clonotype has ten or more counts. The rearrangement joins TRBV18 to TRBJ2-1; 12 bases are shared with TRBD2. This CDR3 has 15 residues. Germline-derived CDR1 and CDR2 are KGHSH and LQKENI. V lost 6 bases and J lost 5; bases outside the gene matches: 5. CDR3 amino acids: CASSRGLAGNNEQFF. As DNA, the CDR3 is TGTGCCAGCTCCCGGGGACTAGCGGGCAACAATGAGCAGTTCTTC.

J is TRBJ2-3 and V is TRBV24-1; 8 bases match TRBD1. Per germline, CDR1 KGHDR and CDR2 SFDVKD. Germline trimming cut 4 bases from V and 3 bases from J; bases unmatched to any gene: 5. The CDR3 has 15 amino acids. CDR3 region: CATSETGTGTDTQYF. In nucleotides, the CDR3 is TGTGCCACCAGTGAAACCGGGACAGGAACAGATACGCAGTATTTT.

V is TRBV28 and J is TRBJ1-4; unclear D gene. CDR1 MDHEN and CDR2 SYDVKM come from the germline V gene. V lost 6 bases to trimming and J lost 6 bases, with 8 bases between them. This CDR3 region has 12 residues. The CDR3 loop reads CASSPADEKLFF. The CDR3 DNA is TGTGCCAGCAGCCCTGCGGATGAAAAACTGTTTTTT.

This clonotype was seen at least ten times. The chain uses TRBV7-9 and TRBJ2-7; TRBD1 matches 7 bases. Germline assignment: CDR1 SEHNR and CDR2 FQNEAQ (reference sequence). Trimming at V came to 5 bases and at J to 2 bases, leaving 6 bases not matched to a gene. This CDR3 has 14 amino acids. The CDR3 DNA sequence: TGTGCCAGCAGCCCCCGGGACAGTGCCTACGAGCAGTACTTC. It is translated as CASSPRDSAYEQYF.

This clonotype came up many times. J is TRBJ2-3 and V is TRBV12-3 or TRBV12-4; D gene ambiguous. The CDR3 totals 13 residues. Trimming shortened V by 5 bases and J by 3 bases, and 9 bases separated the two germline ends. This CDR3 is CASSRMRTDTQYF. The DNA of the CDR3 is TGTGCCAGCAGTCGGATGAGGACAGATACGCAGTATTTT.

The chain combines TRBV28 with TRBJ2-5; 10 bases agree with TRBD2. Germline CDR1 and CDR2: MDHEN and SYDVKM. This CDR3 comprises 14 residues. Trimming removed 7 bases from V and 5 bases from J; junction bases left unmatched: 7. The CDR3 coding sequence is TGTGCCAGCAAGAGCGGGGGGGCCCGGGAGACCCAGTACTTC. It yields the protein CASKSGGARETQYF.

This clonotype was observed many times. This sequence joins TRBV2 and TRBJ2-5, with 13 positions matching TRBD2. J gave up 5 bases and V 8 bases, and 8 bases lay outside the gene matches. Germline V lookup: CDR1 SNHLY, CDR2 FYNNEI. CDR3 length: 15 amino acids. CDR3 sequence (DNA): TGTGCCAGCCGACCAGGACTAGCGGGGGTTGAGACCCAGTACTTC. It encodes CASRPGLAGVETQYF. Full variable domain (rest looked up from reference TRBV2 and TRBJ2-5): EPEVTQTPSHQVTQMGQEVILRCVPISNHLYFYWYRQILGQKVEFLVSFYNNEISEKSEIFDDQFSVERPDGSNFTLKIRSTKLEDSAMYFCASRPGLAGVETQYFGPGTRLLVL.

This chain uses TRBV2 with TRBJ1-6; 8 positions agree with TRBD1. The germline V gene has CDR1 SNHLY and CDR2 FYNNEI. CDR3 length: 13 residues. Germline trimming cut 7 bases from V and 13 bases from J; bases unmatched to any gene: 9. The CDR3 DNA reads TGTGCCAGCACCGACAGGGGTTTGGGGCCCCTCCACTTT. It yields the protein CASTDRGLGPLHF.

The table lists this clonotype with many counts. The V gene is TRBV11-2, the J gene TRBJ1-2; D is unclear. Trimming took off 6 bases at V and 0 bases at J, with 14 bases between the two ends. The CDR3 is 15 amino acids. In germline, CDR1 is SGHAT, CDR2 FQNNGV. CDR3 in DNA: TGTGCCAGCAGTCAAGGATGGGGTACTAACTATGGCTACACCTTC. Translating gives CASSQGWGTNYGYTF.

This clonotype was recorded at least ten times. The chain couples TRBV28 to TRBJ1-5, with D possibly being TRBD1 (6 bases). CDR1 is MDHEN and CDR2 is SYDVKM in the germline V gene. The CDR3 is made up of 18 amino acids. The V and J ends lost 2 bases and 2 bases respectively, with 19 bases between them. The CDR3 loop reads CASSLDGGAGIRNQPQHF. Written as DNA, the CDR3 is TGTGCCAGCAGTTTAGATGGGGGGGCGGGTATACGCAATCAGCCCCAGCATTTT.

In this sample, this clonotype turned up many times. The J gene is TRBJ2-5, the V gene TRBV28; perhaps TRBD2 as D (6 bases). In germline, CDR1 is MDHEN, CDR2 SYDVKM. The CDR3 runs to 14 residues. V lost 7 bases, J lost 5 bases, and 17 bases lay in between. DNA of the CDR3: TGTGCCAGCACCCCCAGGGACTCCGGGGAGACCCAGTACTTC. Residues: CASTPRDSGETQYF.

This clonotype occurred many times. V gene TRBV7-9 combines with J gene TRBJ1-5; a weak D match, TRBD1 (5 bases). This CDR3 contains 13 residues. CDR1 SEHNR and CDR2 FQNEAQ come from the germline V gene (reference sequence). Trimming cost V 6 bases and J 4 bases, with 10 bases left between them. CDR3 sequence: CASREGDNQPQHF. The DNA for the CDR3 is TGTGCCAGCAGGGAAGGGGATAATCAGCCCCAGCATTTT. Together with reference TRBV7-9 and TRBJ1-5, the CDR3 gives the full variable domain: DTGVSQNPRHKITKRGQNVTFRCDPISEHNRLYWYRQTLGQGPEFLTYFQNEAQLEKSRLLSDRFSAERPKGSFSTLEIQRTEQGDSAMYLCASREGDNQPQHFGDGTRLSIL.